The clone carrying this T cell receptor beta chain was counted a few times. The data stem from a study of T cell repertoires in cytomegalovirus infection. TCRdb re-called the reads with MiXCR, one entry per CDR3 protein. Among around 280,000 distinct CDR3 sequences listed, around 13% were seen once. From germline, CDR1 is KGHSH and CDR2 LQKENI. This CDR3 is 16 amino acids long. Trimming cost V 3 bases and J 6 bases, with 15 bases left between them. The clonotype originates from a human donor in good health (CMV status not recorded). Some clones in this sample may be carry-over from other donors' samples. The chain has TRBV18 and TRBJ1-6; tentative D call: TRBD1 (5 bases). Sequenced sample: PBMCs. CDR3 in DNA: TGTGCCAGCTCACCGGAAGAGGGGAAATCTAATTCACCCCTCCACTTT. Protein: CASSPEEGKSNSPLHF.